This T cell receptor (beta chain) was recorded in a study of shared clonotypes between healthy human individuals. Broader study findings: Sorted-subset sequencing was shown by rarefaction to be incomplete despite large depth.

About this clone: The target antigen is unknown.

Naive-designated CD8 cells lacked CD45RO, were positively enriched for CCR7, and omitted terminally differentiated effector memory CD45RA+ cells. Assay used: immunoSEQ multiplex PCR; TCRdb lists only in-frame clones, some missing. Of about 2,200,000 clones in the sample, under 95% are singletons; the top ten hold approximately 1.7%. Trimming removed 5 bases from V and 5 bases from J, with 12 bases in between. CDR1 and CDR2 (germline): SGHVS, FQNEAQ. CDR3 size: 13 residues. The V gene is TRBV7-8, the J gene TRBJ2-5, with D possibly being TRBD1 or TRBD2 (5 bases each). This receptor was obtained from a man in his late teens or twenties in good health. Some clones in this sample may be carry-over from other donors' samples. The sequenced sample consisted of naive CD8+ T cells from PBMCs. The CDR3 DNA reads TGTGCCAGCAGCCAAAGATGGGGGGAGACCCAGTACTTC. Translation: CASSQRWGETQYF.